The entry that follows covers one T cell receptor beta chain sequence. The target antigen is unknown. This record belongs to a study of Ad26.COV2.S vaccination and SARS-CoV-2 variants. Sequenced by immunoSEQ multiplex PCR; TCRdb stores in-frame clones only, minus some. Of about 680,000 clones detected, roughly 90% appear once; the ten largest clones hold approximately 1.5%. Germline assignment: CDR1 LGHNA and CDR2 YNFKEQ. The CDR3 runs 15 residues. Deletions cut 1 base from V and 3 bases from J, with 10 bases between. Findings and limits, study-wide: For non-spike TCRs, breadth in vaccine recipients resembled that in placebo recipients. In TCR breadth and depth analyses, total T cell responses may have been underestimated.

Treatment: around 19 received Ad26.COV2.S at low or high dose, single or two shots; about 5 received placebo; per-sample allocation not given. Material that was analyzed had been drawn on day 63 after the first vaccine or placebo injection. The J gene is TRBJ2-1, the V gene TRBV4-2; perhaps D is TRBD1 or TRBD2 (5 bases each). Sequences were derived from peripheral blood, sampled in a trial of Ad26.COV2.S vaccine versus placebo. The sequence was obtained from a person between 18 and 65 years old who received the Ad26.COV2.S COVID-19 vaccine or a placebo. The CDR3 loop is CASSQARGSYNEQFF. The DNA for the CDR3 is TGTGCCAGCAGCCAAGCGAGGGGTAGCTACAATGAGCAGTTCTTC.